These 25 T cell receptor beta chains were sequenced from one sample in a study of shared clonotypes between healthy human individuals. Some clones are missing from TCRdb's copy, which holds only in-frame ones; the method was immunoSEQ multiplex PCR. The data contain hundreds of thousands of clones, about 91% of them seen just once; the ten biggest clones take up 20% to 30%. Naive CD8 cells, CD45RO-negative and positively selected for CCR7, excluded terminally differentiated effector memory CD45RA+ cells. The specimen was naive CD8+ T cells sorted from blood. These TCRs come from a man aged 30-40 years in good health.

V usage is TRBV5-1 and J usage is TRBJ1-1; no clear D gene. The CDR3 runs 15 residues. The V and J ends lost 4 bases and 1 base respectively, with 14 bases between them. The germline CDR1 and CDR2 sequences are SGHRS and YFSETQ. Here the CDR3 reads CASSPTTGRNTEAFF. CDR3 coding DNA: TGCGCCAGCAGCCCTACGACGGGCAGGAACACTGAAGCTTTCTTT.

The rearrangement links TRBV19 to TRBJ1-3; tentative D call: TRBD1 (6 bases). The CDR3 loop spans 14 amino acids. Per germline, CDR1 LNHDA and CDR2 SQIVND (reference sequence). Deletions cut 7 bases from V and 4 bases from J, with 14 bases between. The DNA for the CDR3 is TGTGCCAGTACCTCAGGGGCAGACGGAAACACCATATATTTT. Translating it yields CASTSGADGNTIYF.

V is TRBV2 and J is TRBJ2-3, with 16 bases identical to TRBD2. The CDR3 runs 21 residues. Trimming cost V 2 bases and J 0 bases; bases outside gene matches: 11. Germline V lookup: CDR1 SNHLY, CDR2 FYNNEI. CDR3 DNA: TGTGCCAGCAGTGAAACGGGACTAGCGGGAGGGCCGAGGGTGAGCACAGATACGCAGTATTTT. It is translated as CASSETGLAGGPRVSTDTQYF.

The rearrangement links TRBV4-1 to TRBJ2-7; maybe TRBD1 (5 bases). CDR1 and CDR2 (germline): MGHRA, YSYEKL. The CDR3 has 14 amino acids. The V gene lost 6 bases and the J gene lost 0 bases, with 12 bases spanning the gap. CDR3 loop: CASSLTDSSYEQYF. DNA for the CDR3: TGCGCCAGCAGTTTGACCGACAGCTCCTACGAGCAGTACTTC.

This chain connects TRBV4-1 to TRBJ1-4; D gene unclear. Trimming stripped 4 bases from V and 3 bases from J, with 12 bases between. CDR1 MGHRA and CDR2 YSYEKL come from the germline V gene. The CDR3 covers 15 residues. The CDR3 DNA reads TGCGCCAGCAGCCTCCTCTGGACCCCTAATGAAAAACTGTTTTTT. It codes for CASSLLWTPNEKLFF.

The chain recombines TRBV28 with TRBJ2-7, with 7 bases that match TRBD2. V trimming: 4 bases; J trimming: 4 bases; junction bases outside the gene matches: 7. The CDR3 runs 14 residues. Germline V CDR1 and CDR2: MDHEN, SYDVKM. The chain's CDR3 is CASSSLANRYEQYF. The CDR3, as DNA: TGTGCCAGCAGTTCACTAGCGAATAGATACGAGCAGTACTTC.

A word on this clone: The sample has other DNA sequences that encode this CDR3 too. V usage is TRBV29-1 and J usage is TRBJ2-7; 8 bases match TRBD1. This CDR3 is built from 13 residues. Germline values: CDR1 SQVTM, CDR2 ANQGSEA. Trimming at V came to 6 bases and at J to 1 base, leaving 5 bases not matched to a gene. The CDR3 loop reads CSVATGDSYEQYF. CDR3 nucleotides: TGCAGCGTCGCGACAGGGGATTCCTACGAGCAGTACTTC.

The rearrangement uses TRBV28 and TRBJ1-1; D is uncertain. CDR3 length: 14 amino acids. CDR1 and CDR2 (germline): MDHEN, SYDVKM. Trimming removed 5 bases at V and 11 bases at J, with 21 bases between. CDR3 nucleotide sequence: TGTGCCAGCAGTCCCTCGCACAGCGGCGAGATGGCTTTCTTT. Translating it yields CASSPSHSGEMAFF.

The V gene is TRBV28, the J gene TRBJ2-2; no clear D gene. Looked up from germline, CDR1 is MDHEN and CDR2 is SYDVKM. Trimming removed 6 bases from V and 3 bases from J, with 14 bases in between. The CDR3 covers 15 residues. The chain's CDR3 is CASRTQEQYTGELFF. The CDR3 DNA is TGTGCCAGCAGGACCCAAGAACAGTACACCGGGGAGCTGTTTTTT.

This clone was observed a handful of times. The chain uses TRBV6-5 and TRBJ2-2; no clear D gene. V shed 6 bases and J shed 4 bases, with 6 bases lying between them. CDR1 is MNHEY and CDR2 is SVGAGI in the germline V gene. This CDR3 comprises 12 residues. The CDR3 here is CASSPPTGELFF. The DNA of the CDR3 is TGTGCCAGCAGCCCACCCACCGGGGAGCTGTTTTTT.

The gene calls are TRBV10-3 and TRBJ1-1, with D perhaps matching TRBD1 (5 bases). CDR3 length equals 14 residues. Trimming pared 3 bases from V and 1 base from J, leaving 9 bases between. Germline CDR1 is ENHRY and CDR2 is SYGVKD. DNA of the CDR3: TGTGCCATCAGTGATGGGACGGGGAACACTGAAGCTTTCTTT. It specifies CAISDGTGNTEAFF.

V gene TRBV10-1 combines with J gene TRBJ2-7, with no clear D. V was pared by 2 bases and J by 2 bases, with 7 bases between. Germline CDR1 and CDR2: WNHNN and SYGVQD (reference sequence). The CDR3 is made up of 13 amino acids. The DNA of the CDR3 is TGCGCCAGCAGTGAGGCGGCCGCCTACGAGCAGTACTTC. This sequence encodes CASSEAAAYEQYF.

V usage is TRBV5-1 and J usage is TRBJ2-3; the D gene is possibly TRBD1 (5 bases). The CDR3 loop spans 13 amino acids. CDR1 and CDR2 from the germline V gene are SGHRS and YFSETQ. V lost 6 bases and J lost 3, with 11 bases in between. The CDR3 bases are TGCGCCAGCACGGTAAGGGGTACAGATACGCAGTATTTT. Protein product: CASTVRGTDTQYF.

The V and J genes are TRBV6-6 and TRBJ1-2; no definite D call. Germline lookup yields CDR1 MNHNY and CDR2 SVGAGI (reference sequence). Trimming stripped 4 bases from V and 3 bases from J, with 12 bases between. The CDR3 is made up of 14 amino acids. The CDR3 DNA reads as TGTGCCAGCAGTTCCTATTCGAGGGACTATGGCTACACCTTC. This translates into CASSSYSRDYGYTF.

The chain combines TRBV6-5 with TRBJ2-1; TRBD2 is a possible D gene (5 bases). Germline assignment: CDR1 MNHEY and CDR2 SVGAGI. The V gene lost 4 bases and the J gene lost 6 bases, with 10 bases spanning the gap. The CDR3 runs 13 residues. The CDR3 nucleotides are TGTGCCAGCAGTTTCACTAGGTTCAATGAGCAGTTCTTC. Amino acids: CASSFTRFNEQFF.

The chain employs TRBV6-5 and TRBJ1-2; possibly TRBD1 for D (6 bases). Germline CDR1 MNHEY, CDR2 SVGAGI. V was shortened by 3 bases and J by 5 bases, with 10 bases between the two germline ends. The CDR3 totals 13 residues. CDR3 coding DNA: TGTGCCAGCAGTTATGGGGGGGCGTATGGCTACACCTTC. Translation gives CASSYGGAYGYTF.

The gene calls are TRBV5-6 and TRBJ2-1, with 8 bases aligning to TRBD2. Looked up from germline, CDR1 is SGHDT and CDR2 is YYEEEE. The junction had 2 bases not matched to a gene; V was cut back by 0 bases and J by 6 bases. The CDR3 contains 14 residues. The CDR3: CASSLDTSGNEQFF. CDR3 sequence (DNA): TGTGCCAGCAGCTTGGACACTAGCGGCAATGAGCAGTTCTTC.

This clone was seen a single time. The CDR3 sequence: CASSGLANTGELFF. The CDR3 region has the DNA TGTGCCAGCAGTGGACTGGCGAACACCGGGGAGCTGTTTTTT. The chain uses TRBV2 and TRBJ2-2; no clear D gene. Per germline, CDR1 SNHLY and CDR2 FYNNEI. Trimming removed 4 bases from V and 0 bases from J, with 6 bases in between. There are 14 residues in the CDR3. Complete variable domain (other parts from reference TRBV2 and TRBJ2-2): EPEVTQTPSHQVTQMGQEVILRCVPISNHLYFYWYRQILGQKVEFLVSFYNNEISEKSEIFDDQFSVERPDGSNFTLKIRSTKLEDSAMYFCASSGLANTGELFFGEGSRLTVL.

The chain uses TRBV5-1 and TRBJ2-3; D unclear. Looked up from germline, CDR1 is SGHRS and CDR2 is YFSETQ. Deletions cut 0 bases from V and 2 bases from J, with 4 bases between. This CDR3 is built from 13 residues. The CDR3 here is CASSLEDTDTQYF. In DNA, the CDR3 is TGCGCCAGCAGCTTGGAAGACACAGATACGCAGTATTTT.

The chain joins TRBV7-9 to TRBJ2-2; 7 bases map to TRBD1. J gave up 4 bases and V 0 bases, and 5 bases lay outside the gene matches. Germline V CDR1 and CDR2: SEHNR, FQNEAQ (reference sequence). The CDR3 contains 16 residues. The CDR3 spells CASSLARGLGTGELFF. In DNA form, the CDR3 reads TGTGCCAGCAGCTTAGCGAGGGGGCTGGGCACCGGGGAGCTGTTTTTT.

This chain uses TRBV12-1 with TRBJ1-1. TRBV12-1 is a known pseudogene. The CDR3 spans 15 residues. Here the CDR3 DNA reads TGTGCCAGCAGCTTTAAGTTTCAGCTGAACACTGAAGCTTTCTTT. Its protein product is CASSFKFQLNTEAFF.

There are many counts of this clone. The likely explanation is a read error, given a far larger clone one base away. The same CDR3 also results from other DNA sequences found in this sample. J is TRBJ2-7 and V is TRBV6-5; the match to TRBD1 covers 11 bases. The V gene end was trimmed by 4 bases and the J gene end by 3 bases; junction bases not matched to a gene: 2. The CDR3 contains 14 residues. The germline V gene has CDR1 MNHEY and CDR2 SVGAGI. The CDR3 is CASSSGTGGYEQYF. CDR3 in DNA: TGTGCCAGCAGTTCCGGGACAGGGGGCTACGAGCAGTACTTC.

This rearrangement joins TRBV7-9 to TRBJ2-3; D is unresolved. The CDR3 is made up of 12 amino acids. Trimming left V 7 bases short and J 4 bases short, with 9 bases between. Germline lookup yields CDR1 SEHNR and CDR2 FQNEAQ (reference sequence). As DNA, the CDR3 is TGTGCCAGCATAACGGACCCAGATACGCAGTATTTT. It translates to CASITDPDTQYF.

This chain links TRBV7-9 with TRBJ1-5; 7 nucleotides match TRBD1. CDR1 SEHNR and CDR2 FQNEAQ come from the germline V gene (reference sequence). With 6 bases clipped from V and 2 bases from J, the junction kept 19 bases outside the gene matches. The CDR3 spans 19 residues. This CDR3 reads CASSEDRALGFLGNQPQHF. CDR3 coding DNA: TGTGCCAGCAGTGAAGACAGGGCCCTAGGTTTTTTGGGCAATCAGCCCCAGCATTTT.

V gene TRBV7-9 combines with J gene TRBJ2-1; D unclear. Germline V CDR1 and CDR2: SEHNR, FQNEAQ (reference sequence). Trimming removed 3 bases from V and 8 bases from J, with 8 bases in between. This CDR3 has 12 amino acids. The chain's CDR3 is CASSFMGDEQFF. In DNA form, the CDR3 reads TGTGCCAGCAGCTTTATGGGCGATGAGCAGTTCTTC.